This entry describes one TCR beta chain. This sample was taken from a study of blood T cell repertoires in COVID-19. The germline CDR1 and CDR2 sequences are MGHRA and YSYEKL. CDR3 length equals 17 residues. Trimming stripped 2 bases from V and 7 bases from J, with 21 bases between. Original data processing: Using reference gene primer amplification, nucleated cell counts were estimated. Clones were read by immunoSEQ multiplex PCR, and TCRdb kept only the in-frame ones, dropping some. D and trimming were read from the DNA, whereas the V and J calls and clone size are those reported in that table. This table holds 85,000 to 130,000 clones, roughly 90% found once.

Sequenced sample: peripheral blood. This chain links TRBV4-1 with TRBJ2-1; maybe TRBD2 (7 bases). The origin of this receptor is a man between 65 and 85 years old with acute or convalescent COVID-19. CDR3 protein: CASSQPLRGGKGNEQFF. In nucleotides, the CDR3 is TGCGCCAGCAGCCAACCCTTGAGGGGGGGAAAAGGGAATGAGCAGTTCTTC.